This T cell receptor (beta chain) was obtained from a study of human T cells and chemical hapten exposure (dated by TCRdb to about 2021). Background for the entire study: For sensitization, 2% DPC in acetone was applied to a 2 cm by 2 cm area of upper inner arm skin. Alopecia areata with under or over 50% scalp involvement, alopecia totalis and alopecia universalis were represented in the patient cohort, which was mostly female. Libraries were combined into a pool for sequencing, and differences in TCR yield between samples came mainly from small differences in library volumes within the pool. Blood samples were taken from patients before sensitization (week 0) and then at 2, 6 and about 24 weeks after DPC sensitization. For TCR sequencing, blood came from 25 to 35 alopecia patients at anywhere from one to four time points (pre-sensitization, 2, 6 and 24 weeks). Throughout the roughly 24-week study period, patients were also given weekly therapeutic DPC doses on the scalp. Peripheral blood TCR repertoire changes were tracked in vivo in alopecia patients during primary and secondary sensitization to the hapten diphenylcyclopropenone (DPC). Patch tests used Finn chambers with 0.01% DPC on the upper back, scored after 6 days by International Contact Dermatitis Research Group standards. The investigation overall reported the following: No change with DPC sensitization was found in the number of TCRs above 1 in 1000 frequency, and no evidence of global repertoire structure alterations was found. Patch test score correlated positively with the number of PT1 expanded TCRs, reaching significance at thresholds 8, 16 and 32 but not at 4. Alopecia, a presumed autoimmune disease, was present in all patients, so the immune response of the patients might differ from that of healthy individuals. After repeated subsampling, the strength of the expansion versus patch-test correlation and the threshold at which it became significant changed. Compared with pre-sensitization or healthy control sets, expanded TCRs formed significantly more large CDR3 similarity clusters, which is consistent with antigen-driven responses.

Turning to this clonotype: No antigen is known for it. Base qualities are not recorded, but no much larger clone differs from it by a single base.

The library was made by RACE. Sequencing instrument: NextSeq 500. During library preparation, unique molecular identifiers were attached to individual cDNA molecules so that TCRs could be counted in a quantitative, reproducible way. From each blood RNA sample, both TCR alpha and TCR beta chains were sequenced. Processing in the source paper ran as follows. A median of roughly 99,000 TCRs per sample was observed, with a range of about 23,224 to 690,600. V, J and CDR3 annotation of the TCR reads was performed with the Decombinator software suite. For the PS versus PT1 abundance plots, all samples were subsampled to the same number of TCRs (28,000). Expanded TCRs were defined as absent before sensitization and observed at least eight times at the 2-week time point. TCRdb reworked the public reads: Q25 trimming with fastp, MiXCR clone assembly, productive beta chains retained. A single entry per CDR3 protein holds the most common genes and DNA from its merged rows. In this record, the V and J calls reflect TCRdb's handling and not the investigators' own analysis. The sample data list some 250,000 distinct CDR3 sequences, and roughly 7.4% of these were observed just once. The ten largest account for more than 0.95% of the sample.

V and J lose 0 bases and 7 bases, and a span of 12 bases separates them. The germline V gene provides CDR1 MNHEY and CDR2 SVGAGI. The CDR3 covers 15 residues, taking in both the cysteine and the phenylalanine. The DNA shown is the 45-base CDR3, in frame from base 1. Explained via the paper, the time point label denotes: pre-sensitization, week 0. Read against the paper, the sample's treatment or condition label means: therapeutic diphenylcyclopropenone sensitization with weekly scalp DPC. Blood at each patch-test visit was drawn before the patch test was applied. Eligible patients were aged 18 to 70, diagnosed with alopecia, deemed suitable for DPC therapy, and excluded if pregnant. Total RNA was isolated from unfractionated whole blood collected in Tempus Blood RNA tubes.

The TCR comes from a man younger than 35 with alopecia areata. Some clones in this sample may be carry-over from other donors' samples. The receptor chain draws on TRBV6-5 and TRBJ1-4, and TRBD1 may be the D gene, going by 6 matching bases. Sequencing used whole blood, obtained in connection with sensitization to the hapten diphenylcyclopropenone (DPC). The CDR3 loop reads CASSYSVGGREKLFF. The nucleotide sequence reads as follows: TGTGCCAGCAGTTACTCGGTCGGGGGCCGTGAAAAACTGTTTTTT.